The source of this T cell receptor (beta chain) is a study of OX40 agonist ivuxolimab in advanced cancers. Concerning the study at large: Ivuxolimab was an agonistic, fully human IgG2 monoclonal antibody directed against OX40 (CD134), a costimulatory receptor. Intravenous ivuxolimab was administered to patients every 2 weeks at six dose levels: 0.01, 0.1, 0.3, 1.5, 3 and 10 mg/kg. The paper describes the monotherapy dose-escalation part (N of about 50 patients) of the phase I trial of ivuxolimab. Peripheral TCRbeta sequencing aimed to test whether ivuxolimab altered TCR sequence diversity and caused clonal T-cell expansion. In the dose-escalation cohort, 82.7% of patients were male, and the mean age was around 60 years, with a range of roughly 20 to 80. Partial responses occurred in three dose-escalation patients: two with cutaneous melanoma and one with hepatocellular carcinoma. Prior anti-PD-1, anti-PD-L1 or anti-CTLA-4 therapy was permitted, and checkpoint inhibitors had been received by around 39% of dose-escalation patients. Among the 52 dose-escalation patients, about 19 had hepatocellular carcinoma, 15 melanoma, 9 renal cell carcinoma and 9 head and neck cancer.

The germline ends are 5 bases apart after V is trimmed by 3 bases and J by 7 bases. Via the germline V gene, CDR1 is SGHRS and CDR2 YFSETQ. The CDR3 runs 12 amino acids, cysteine and phenylalanine included. Of all the DNA, just the CDR3 is kept, 36 bases in frame from base 1. For sequencing of the TCRbeta CDR3 region, genomic DNA was extracted from the sorted cells. The immunoSEQ Assay was used for sequencing of TCRbeta CDR3 regions. TCRdb's version of the immuneACCESS table is confined to in-frame rearrangements and falls short of the full clone set. An unresolved V gene accounts for under half of the shortfall where checked; the remainder is of unknown origin. This sample gives about 150,000 clones in total; 85% to 95% of them show up just once. More than 0.9% of the sample rests with the top ten. This clone was seen just once. The clone's antigen remains unknown. No much larger clone exists at a distance of one base, and base qualities are not known.

General conclusions and limits of the study: Partial responders in the 0.1-3.0 mg/kg groups had among the lowest normalized peripheral clonal expansion, especially among CD8+ T cells. Clonal expansion of both CD4+ and CD8+ blood T cells was observed from baseline to week 6 at doses 0.1 to 3.0 mg/kg. Low levels of normalized T-cell clonal expansion were also shown by some nonresponding patients. On average, CD8+ T cells showed more expanded clones than CD4+ T cells after ivuxolimab. The antigen specificity of the peripheral T cells that underwent clonal expansion was not determined.

Patients with autoimmune disease history or receiving systemic immunosuppression were excluded from the trial. In every dose cohort, peripheral blood was drawn for TCR sequencing at baseline, cycle 4 day 1, and cycle 7 day 1. Samples came from an open-label, multicenter, first-in-human phase I dose-escalation trial of ivuxolimab. The trial enrolled adults with locally advanced or metastatic head and neck squamous cell, hepatocellular, melanoma or renal cell carcinoma. Before TCR sequencing, CD4+ T cells and CD8+ T cells were sorted from peripheral blood as separate populations. Source: CD4+ or CD8+ T cells sorted from blood, taken in a trial of the OX40 agonist ivuxolimab. This clonotype originated in an adult with an advanced solid tumor such as melanoma, head and neck, liver or kidney cancer. The rearrangement combines TRBV5-1 with TRBJ1-6, with the D gene call left open. The CDR3: CASSYENSPLHF. The nucleotide sequence reads TGCGCCAGCAGCTACGAGAATTCACCCCTCCACTTT.